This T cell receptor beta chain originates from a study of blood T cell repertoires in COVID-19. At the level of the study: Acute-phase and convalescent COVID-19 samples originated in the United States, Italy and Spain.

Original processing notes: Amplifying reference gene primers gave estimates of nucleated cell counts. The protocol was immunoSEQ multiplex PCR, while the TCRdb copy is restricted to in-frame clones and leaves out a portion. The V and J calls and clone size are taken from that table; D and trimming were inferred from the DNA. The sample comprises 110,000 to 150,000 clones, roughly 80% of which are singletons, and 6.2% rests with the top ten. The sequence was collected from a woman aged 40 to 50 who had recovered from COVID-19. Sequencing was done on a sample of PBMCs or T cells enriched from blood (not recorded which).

CDR3 sequence reads: CASSQESRYEQYF. The DNA for the CDR3 is TGTGCCAGCAGCCAAGAGTCCAGATACGAGCAGTACTTC. The gene calls are TRBV14 and TRBJ2-7; no firm D call. The CDR3 contains 13 residues. Trimming took 0 bases from V and 4 from J, leaving 7 bases between them. CDR1 is SGHDN, CDR2 FVKESK, per germline.